These 7 T cell receptor beta chains were sequenced from one sample in a study of beta chain features in type 1 diabetes. Antigens of these TCRs are unknown. Every bit of the isolated RNA underwent reverse transcription, so sequencing read expressed TCRB transcripts. Using immunoSEQ multiplex PCR, the repertoire was profiled, and TCRdb retains in-frame clones only, with some absent. In the table there are 500,000 to 850,000 clones, more than 12% of which are singletons. Findings and caveats of the study: Among patients with Type 1 diabetes, TCRB CDR3s were moderately but significantly shorter in every one of the four CD4+ subsets.

The sample consisted of naive CD4+ T cells from blood. These TCRs come from a man between 18 and 35 years old with type 1 diabetes.

In this sample, this clone turned up a few times. The rearrangement links TRBV25-1 to TRBJ2-7; D call uncertain. Trimming took 4 bases from V and 2 from J, leaving 3 bases between them. This CDR3 comprises 11 residues. Germline CDR1 reads MGHDK; CDR2 reads SYGVNS. The CDR3 coding sequence is TGTGCCAGCAGTGCTACCTACGAGCAGTACTTC. This codes for CASSATYEQYF.

This chain connects TRBV7-2 to TRBJ2-5; no reliable D call. From germline, CDR1 is SGHTA and CDR2 FQGNSA. V lost 1 base and J lost 5, with 14 bases in between. The CDR3 loop spans 15 amino acids. CDR3 protein: CASSLEPSRRETQYF. Written as DNA, the CDR3 is TGTGCCAGCAGCTTAGAACCCTCGAGGCGGGAGACCCAGTACTTC.

This chain joins TRBV19 and TRBJ2-1, with 8 bases fitting TRBD2. This CDR3 is built from 15 residues. The germline V gene has CDR1 LNHDA and CDR2 SQIVND (reference sequence). The ends lost 6 bases at V and 5 bases at J; junction bases unmatched: 9. The CDR3, as DNA: TGTGCCAGTAGCCCCCGGGGGGGCCCGAACAATGAGCAGTTCTTC. Translation: CASSPRGGPNNEQFF.

This clone was recorded a few times. This chain links TRBV9 with TRBJ2-2, with 8 bases fitting TRBD1. The CDR3 length is 15 residues. Per germline, CDR1 SGDLS and CDR2 YYNGEE. J was trimmed by 4 bases and V by 3 bases; bases with no gene match: 5. In DNA, the CDR3 is TGTGCCAGCAGCGCCGGACAGGGTGGCACCGGGGAGCTGTTTTTT. Protein: CASSAGQGGTGELFF.

The CDR3 loop is CASSQMNQPQHF. The CDR3 DNA follows: TGTGCCAGCAGTCAGATGAATCAGCCCCAGCATTTT. V is TRBV13 and J is TRBJ1-5; D not resolved. Trimming took 6 bases from V and 4 from J, leaving 7 bases between them. CDR1 is PRHDT and CDR2 is FYEKMQ in the germline V gene (reference sequence). This CDR3 is built from 12 residues. Full variable domain (outside the CDR3, taken from reference TRBV13 and TRBJ1-5): AAGVIQSPRHLIKEKRETATLKCYPIPRHDTVYWYQQGPGQDPQFLISFYEKMQSDKGSIPDRFSAQQFSDYHSELNMSSLELGDSALYFCASSQMNQPQHFGDGTRLSIL.

This clone was counted between two and nine times. This sequence joins TRBV14 and TRBJ2-5; TRBD2 agrees at 9 bases. Germline V lookup: CDR1 SGHDN, CDR2 FVKESK. J lost 1 base, V lost 4 bases, and 4 bases had no gene match. The CDR3 runs 15 residues. In DNA, the CDR3 is TGTGCCAGCAGCCCCCGGACTAGCGCCCAAGAGACCCAGTACTTC. This sequence encodes CASSPRTSAQETQYF.

A few counts support this clone. This chain joins TRBV4-2 and TRBJ2-3; tentatively, D is TRBD1 or TRBD2 (5 bases each). V was shortened by 3 bases and J by 3 bases, with 16 bases between the two germline ends. The CDR3 totals 16 residues. Looked up from germline, CDR1 is LGHNA and CDR2 is YNFKEQ. CDR3 sequence: CASSQGRDRGTDTQYF. CDR3 bases: TGTGCCAGCAGCCAGGGCCGGGACCGCGGGACAGATACGCAGTATTTT.